A single sample is the source of the 18 T cell receptor beta chains below, sequenced in a study of cytomegalovirus exposure and HLA in healthy donors. PCR was performed using 60 Vbeta and 13 Jbeta primers. The assay was immunoSEQ multiplex PCR, and TCRdb's table has in-frame clones only and misses some. This sample has approximately 190,000 clones, with 82% found just once. Specimen: PBMCs. The receptors were sampled from a woman aged 18-29 years in good health and CMV-seronegative.

J is TRBJ2-3 and V is TRBV27; 10 bases line up with TRBD2. Germline V gene sequence: CDR1 MNHEY, CDR2 SMNVEV (reference sequence). The ends lost 7 bases at V and 2 bases at J; junction bases unmatched: 6. The CDR3 has 15 amino acids. The CDR3 loop reads CASILTSGSTDTQYF. DNA of the CDR3: TGTGCCAGCATTTTGACTAGCGGGTCCACAGATACGCAGTATTTT.

The chain links TRBV9 to TRBJ2-2, with 9 bases aligning to TRBD1. The CDR3 sequence is 16 residues long. Germline assignment: CDR1 SGDLS and CDR2 YYNGEE. V was clipped by 4 bases and J by 5 bases; unmatched bases: 9. DNA of the CDR3: TGTGCCAGCAGCTTTACAGGGGGCCAAAATACCGGGGAGCTGTTTTTT. Its translation is CASSFTGGQNTGELFF. The full variable domain, completed using reference TRBV9 and TRBJ2-2, is DSGVTQTPKHLITATGQRVTLRCSPRSGDLSVYWYQQSLDQGLQFLIQYYNGEERAKGNILERFSAQQFPDLHSELNLSSLELGDSALYFCASSFTGGQNTGELFFGEGSRLTVL.

In DNA, the CDR3 is TGTGCCAGCAGTTGGGGACTAGCGGGAGTCCTTAGGAACAAAAACATTCAGTACTTC. Protein: CASSWGLAGVLRNKNIQYF. This chain uses TRBV28 with TRBJ2-4; 14 nucleotides line up with TRBD2. Unmatched junction bases numbered 11, after V lost 4 bases and J lost 3 bases. The CDR3 extends over 19 amino acids. In germline, CDR1 is MDHEN, CDR2 SYDVKM. Variable domain in full (rest from reference TRBV28 and TRBJ2-4): DVKVTQSSRYLVKRTGEKVFLECVQDMDHENMFWYRQDPGLGLRLIYFSYDVKMKEKGDIPEGYSVSREKKERFSLILESASTNQTSMYLCASSWGLAGVLRNKNIQYFGAGTRLSVL.

DNA of the CDR3: TGTGCCAGTAGTGCCCGACTAGCGGGCTCCTACAATGAGCAGTTCTTC. It is translated as CASSARLAGSYNEQFF. This chain joins TRBV19 and TRBJ2-1; 10 nucleotides align to TRBD2. Trimming took 5 bases from V and 0 from J; bases not matched to a gene: 4. The CDR3 totals 16 residues. Germline CDR1 is LNHDA and CDR2 is SQIVND (reference sequence).

This chain joins TRBV7-9 and TRBJ2-1; TRBD2 matches 8 bases. This CDR3 has 17 amino acids. The junction had 17 bases not matched to a gene; V was cut back by 7 bases and J by 6 bases. CDR1 SEHNR and CDR2 FQNEAQ come from the germline V gene (reference sequence). CDR3 sequence: CASTPGLAGKFGNEQFF. The CDR3 bases are TGTGCCAGCACCCCGGGGTTAGCGGGAAAATTTGGCAATGAGCAGTTCTTC.

As to this clone: The same CDR3 also results from other DNA sequences found in this sample. V usage is TRBV20-1 and J usage is TRBJ1-1; 8 bases line up with TRBD1. CDR1 and CDR2 (germline): DFQATT, SNEGSKA (reference sequence). The CDR3 runs 11 residues. CDR3 sequence reads: CSGGQGASSFF. In nucleotides, the CDR3 is TGCAGCGGGGGGCAGGGGGCGTCGTCTTTCTTT.

In this sample, this clone turned up once. This chain joins TRBV27 and TRBJ2-1; 14 bases match TRBD2. V was pared by 0 bases and J by 9 bases, with 4 bases of the junction left unmatched. CDR1 and CDR2 (germline): MNHEY, SMNVEV (reference sequence). This CDR3 region has 16 residues. CDR3 DNA: TGTGCCAGCAGTTTATCGGGACTAGCGGGAGCCAGTGAGCAGTTCTTC. As protein: CASSLSGLAGASEQFF.

The chain uses TRBV5-1 and TRBJ2-7; D possibly corresponds to TRBD2 (7 bases). CDR1 SGHRS and CDR2 YFSETQ come from the germline V gene. Trimming stripped 0 bases from V and 0 bases from J, with 10 bases between. This CDR3 has 15 amino acids. CDR3 coding DNA: TGCGCCAGCAGCTTGGAGGGGGGGGACTCCTACGAGCAGTACTTC. Protein sequence: CASSLEGGDSYEQYF.

V and J are TRBV21-1 and TRBJ1-5. TRBV21-1 is noted as a pseudogene. The CDR3 has 12 residues. CDR3 protein: CAGPRGGQPQHF. CDR3 nucleotides: TGTGCCGGCCCCAGGGGAGGGCAGCCCCAGCATTTT.

The CDR3 spells CASAPRGGGNTIYF. DNA for the CDR3: TGTGCCAGCGCGCCGAGAGGGGGAGGAAACACCATATATTTT. The genes are TRBV19 and TRBJ1-3, with D perhaps matching TRBD1 (6 bases). This CDR3 is built from 14 residues. Trimming took 9 bases from V and 4 from J, leaving 16 bases between them. CDR1 and CDR2 (germline): LNHDA, SQIVND (reference sequence).

The J gene is TRBJ2-3, the V gene TRBV7-2, with D maybe TRBD1 (6 bases). Germline V gene data show CDR1 as SGHTA and CDR2 as FQGNSA. This CDR3 contains 18 residues. V lost 0 bases and J lost 0, with 16 bases in between. The CDR3: CASSLAGLGGKSTDTQYF. CDR3 DNA: TGTGCCAGCAGCTTAGCGGGGCTAGGGGGAAAGAGCACAGATACGCAGTATTTT.

CDR3 amino acids: CASRLIAVPSYEQYF. CDR3 DNA: TGTGCCAGCAGGCTTATAGCGGTTCCATCCTACGAGCAGTACTTC. The chain joins TRBV27 to TRBJ2-7, with D tentatively TRBD2 (6 bases). Germline lookup yields CDR1 MNHEY and CDR2 SMNVEV (reference sequence). The CDR3 is 15 residues long. V was clipped by 6 bases and J by 1 base, with 16 bases between them.

This rearrangement joins TRBV21-1 to TRBJ1-3. TRBV21-1 has pseudogene status. This CDR3 spans 18 amino acids. The CDR3 protein is CASSRGILDVDSGNTIYF. CDR3 bases: TGTGCCAGCAGCCGGGGGATTTTAGACGTCGACTCTGGAAACACCATATATTTT.

The CDR3 region is CASSPRDRGRLDTQYF. The CDR3 nucleotides are TGTGCCAGCAGCCCAAGGGACAGGGGGCGTCTAGATACGCAGTATTTT. This chain joins TRBV7-9 and TRBJ2-3; 12 bases are a match to TRBD1. Germline CDR1 is SEHNR and CDR2 is FQNEAQ (reference sequence). Germline trimming cut 5 bases from V and 5 bases from J; bases unmatched to any gene: 8. The CDR3 has 16 residues.

This sequence joins TRBV27 and TRBJ2-1, with TRBD1 matching over 8 bases. J was trimmed by 6 bases and V by 3 bases; bases with no gene match: 10. Germline V CDR1 and CDR2: MNHEY, SMNVEV (reference sequence). This CDR3 contains 16 residues. CDR3 nucleotides: TGTGCCAGCAGTTTCGCGACAGGGGAGCTAATCAATGAGCAGTTCTTC. It is translated as CASSFATGELINEQFF.

V and J are TRBV30 and TRBJ2-2; 9 nucleotides agree with TRBD1. Trimming cost V 2 bases and J 4 bases; bases outside gene matches: 5. CDR3 length equals 15 residues. Looked up from germline, CDR1 is GTSNPN and CDR2 is SVGIG (reference sequence). This CDR3 reads CAWSQQGARTGELFF. CDR3 nucleotides: TGTGCCTGGAGTCAACAGGGGGCGCGCACCGGGGAGCTGTTTTTT.

The DNA for the CDR3 is TGTGCCAGCACCCCCCCCGAAGGGGGGACAGCCTCATTGAGTGGAAACACCATATATTTT. It encodes CASTPPEGGTASLSGNTIYF. The chain employs TRBV19 and TRBJ1-3; 7 bases map to TRBD1. Losses at the gene ends were 9 bases for V and 3 bases for J; bases not matched to a gene: 26. This CDR3 spans 20 amino acids. Germline V gives CDR1 LNHDA, CDR2 SQIVND (reference sequence).

The chain combines TRBV27 with TRBJ1-5; 8 bases align to TRBD1. Germline-derived CDR1 and CDR2 are MNHEY and SMNVEV (reference sequence). Losses at the gene ends were 3 bases for V and 3 bases for J; bases not matched to a gene: 7. The CDR3 is 16 amino acids. The CDR3 region has the DNA TGTGCCAGCAGTTTCCTGGGACAGGCTACCAATCAGCCCCAGCATTTT. It yields the protein CASSFLGQATNQPQHF.